This TCR beta chain appears in the sequencing data of a study of metastatic and nonmetastatic thyroid tumors. In the study overall: Thyroid patients, malignant and benign, had repertoires compared across blood and tumor or nodule tissue. Study-wide points: It was reported that TCR beta diversity was significantly higher in malignant thyroid tumors than benign nodules, in blood and tumor.

Thyroid surgery had not been preceded by any treatment in any patient. The sample holds many counts of this clone. The antigen remains unidentified. In the authors' methods: Between-group CDR3 differences, defined by clinicopathological status, yielded a distant-metastasis classifier for papillary thyroid cancer. With MiXCR, TCRdb called clones anew from the PCR reads. In this record, the V and J calls reflect TCRdb's handling and not the investigators' own analysis. The sample yields 6,000 to 8,000 clones, 25% to 40% seen once. Germline assignment: CDR1 MDHEN and CDR2 SYDVKM. The CDR3 is 14 amino acids. V was shortened by 3 bases and J by 5 bases, with 11 bases between the two germline ends.

Sequencing used tumor tissue. This TCR came from a female donor with papillary thyroid cancer or a benign thyroid nodule (not recorded which). Some clones in this sample may be carry-over from other donors' samples. The chain links TRBV28 to TRBJ1-5; no reliable D call. CDR3 in amino acids: CASSFDGPHQPQHF. Written as DNA, the CDR3 is TGTGCCAGCAGTTTCGACGGGCCTCATCAGCCCCAGCATTTT.